This paragraph covers one T cell receptor (beta chain) sequence. Its cognate antigen has yet to be identified. Within one base of it there is no much larger clone, and no base qualities were kept. Receptors were amplified or captured by the immunoSEQ multiplex PCR assay. TCRdb took over this immuneACCESS table, retaining in-frame rearrangements with V and J assigned. Such tables are incomplete; in checked studies, under half of the missing clones stem from an unresolved V gene, and the remainder is unexplained. Across this sample there are some 110,000 clones, with about 90% seen only once. Of the sample, 1.5% falls within the top ten clones. This sample is drawn from a study of T cell changes during pregnancy in multiple sclerosis (dated by TCRdb to the late 2010s). Regarding the study in general: The study examined how the T cell repertoire changed over the course of pregnancy in women with multiple sclerosis.

Relative to germline, V is 3 bases shorter and J is 0 bases shorter, with 10 bases between their ends. The CDR3 holds 15 amino acids from the cysteine to the phenylalanine. CDR3 DNA is the only sequence kept; it has 45 bases, read in frame from the first base. Taken from the germline V gene, the CDR1 and CDR2 loops are SGHRS and YFSETQ. Specimen: peripheral blood, collected in the third trimester of pregnancy. Recombination connected TRBV5-1 to TRBJ1-3; too little of a D gene remains to name it. This clonotype originated in a female donor with multiple sclerosis, enrolled in a pregnancy study. The DNA sequence is as follows: TGCGCCAGCAGCTCCCCAGGCGACTCTGGAAACACCATATATTTT. It translates to CASSSPGDSGNTIYF.